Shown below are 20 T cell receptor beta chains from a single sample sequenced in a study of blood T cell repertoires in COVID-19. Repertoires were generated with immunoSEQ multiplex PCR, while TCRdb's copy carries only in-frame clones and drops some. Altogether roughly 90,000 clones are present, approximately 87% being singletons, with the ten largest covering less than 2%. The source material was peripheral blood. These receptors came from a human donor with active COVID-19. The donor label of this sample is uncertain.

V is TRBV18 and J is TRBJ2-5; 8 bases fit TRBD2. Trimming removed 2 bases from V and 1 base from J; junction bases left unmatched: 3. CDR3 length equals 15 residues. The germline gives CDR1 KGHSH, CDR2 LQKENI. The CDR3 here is CASSPIAGTQETQYF. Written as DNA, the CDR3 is TGTGCCAGCTCACCAATAGCGGGAACCCAAGAGACCCAGTACTTC.

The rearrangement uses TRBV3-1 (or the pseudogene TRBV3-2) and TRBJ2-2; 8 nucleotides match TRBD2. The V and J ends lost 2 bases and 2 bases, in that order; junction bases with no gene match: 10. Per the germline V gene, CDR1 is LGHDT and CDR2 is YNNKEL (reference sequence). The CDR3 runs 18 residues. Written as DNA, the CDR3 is TGTGCCAGCAGCCAACCGTTCCGGGGGGGCTTCAACACCGGGGAGCTGTTTTTT. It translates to CASSQPFRGGFNTGELFF.

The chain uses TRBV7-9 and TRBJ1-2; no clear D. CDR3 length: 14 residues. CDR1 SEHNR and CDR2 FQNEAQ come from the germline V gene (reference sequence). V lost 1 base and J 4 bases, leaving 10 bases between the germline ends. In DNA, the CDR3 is TGTGCCAGCAGCTTAGACCCAAGCTCCTATGGCTACACCTTC. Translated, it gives CASSLDPSSYGYTF.

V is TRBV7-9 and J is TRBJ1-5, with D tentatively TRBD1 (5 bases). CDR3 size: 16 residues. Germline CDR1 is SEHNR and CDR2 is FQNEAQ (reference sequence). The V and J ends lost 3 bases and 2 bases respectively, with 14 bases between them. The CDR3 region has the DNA TGTGCCAGCAGCTTGGGGGTCGGGGGAGGCAATCAGCCCCAGCATTTT. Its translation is CASSLGVGGGNQPQHF.

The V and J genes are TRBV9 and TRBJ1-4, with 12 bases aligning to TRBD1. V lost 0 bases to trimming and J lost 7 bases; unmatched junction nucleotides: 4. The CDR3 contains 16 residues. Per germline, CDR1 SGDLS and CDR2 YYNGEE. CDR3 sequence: CASSVARDRGREKLFF. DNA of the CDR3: TGTGCCAGCAGCGTAGCCCGGGACAGGGGGCGTGAAAAACTGTTTTTT.

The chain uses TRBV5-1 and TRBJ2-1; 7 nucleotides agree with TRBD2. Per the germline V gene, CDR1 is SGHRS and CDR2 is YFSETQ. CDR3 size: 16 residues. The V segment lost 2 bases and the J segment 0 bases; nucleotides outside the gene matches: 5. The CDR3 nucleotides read TGCGCCAGCAGCTTCGGTCTAGCGGTCTCCTACAATGAGCAGTTCTTC. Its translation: CASSFGLAVSYNEQFF. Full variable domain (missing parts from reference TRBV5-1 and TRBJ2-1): KAGVTQTPRYLIKTRGQQVTLSCSPISGHRSVSWYQQTPGQGLQFLFEYFSETQRNKGNFPGRFSGRQFSNSRSEMNVSTLELGDSALYLCASSFGLAVSYNEQFFGPGTRLTVL.

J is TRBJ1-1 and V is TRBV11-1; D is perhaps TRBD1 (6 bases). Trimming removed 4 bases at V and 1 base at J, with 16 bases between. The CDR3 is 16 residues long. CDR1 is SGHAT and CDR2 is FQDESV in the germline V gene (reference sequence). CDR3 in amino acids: CASSSVGGPGNTEAFF. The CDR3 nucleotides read TGTGCCAGCAGCTCCGTTGGGGGCCCTGGGAACACTGAAGCTTTCTTT.

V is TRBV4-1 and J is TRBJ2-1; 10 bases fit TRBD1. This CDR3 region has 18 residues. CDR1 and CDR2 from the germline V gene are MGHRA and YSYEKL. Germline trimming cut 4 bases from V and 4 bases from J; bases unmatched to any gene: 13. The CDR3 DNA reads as TGCGCCAGCAGCCCATTGCTACCGGACAGGGGGGTTTACAATGAGCAGTTCTTC. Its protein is CASSPLLPDRGVYNEQFF.

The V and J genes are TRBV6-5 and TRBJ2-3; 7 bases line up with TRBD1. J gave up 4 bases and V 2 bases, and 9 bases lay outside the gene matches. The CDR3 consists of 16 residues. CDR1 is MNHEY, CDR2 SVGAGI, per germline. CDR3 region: CASSYLTGRTSDTQYF. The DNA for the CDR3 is TGTGCCAGCAGTTACCTGACAGGGCGTACTTCAGATACGCAGTATTTT.

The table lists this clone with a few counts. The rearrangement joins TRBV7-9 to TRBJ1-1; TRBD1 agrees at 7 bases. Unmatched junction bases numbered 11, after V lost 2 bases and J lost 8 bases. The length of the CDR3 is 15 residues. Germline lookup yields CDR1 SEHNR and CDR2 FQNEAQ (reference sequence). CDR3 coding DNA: TGTGCCAGCAGCTTATCGTCAGGGGGACTGGGAGAAGCTTTCTTT. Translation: CASSLSSGGLGEAFF. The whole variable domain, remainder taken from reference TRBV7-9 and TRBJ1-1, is DTGVSQNPRHKITKRGQNVTFRCDPISEHNRLYWYRQTLGQGPEFLTYFQNEAQLEKSRLLSDRFSAERPKGSFSTLEIQRTEQGDSAMYLCASSLSSGGLGEAFFGQGTRLTVV.

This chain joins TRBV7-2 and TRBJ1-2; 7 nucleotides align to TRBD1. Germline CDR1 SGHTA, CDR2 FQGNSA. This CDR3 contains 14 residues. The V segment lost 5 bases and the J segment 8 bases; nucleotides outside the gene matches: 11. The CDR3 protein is CASSPTGIKGGYTF. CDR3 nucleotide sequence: TGTGCCAGCAGCCCGACAGGGATAAAGGGGGGCTACACCTTC.

CDR3 loop: CASRATWGTSNEQFF. The CDR3 DNA reads as TGTGCCAGCAGAGCAACCTGGGGGACTTCTAATGAGCAGTTCTTC. This chain uses TRBV6-5 with TRBJ2-1; possibly TRBD2 for D (6 bases). CDR3 size: 15 residues. Trimming took 6 bases from V and 7 from J, leaving 19 bases between them. Per germline, CDR1 MNHEY and CDR2 SVGAGI.

The CDR3 protein is CASSEQGLNTDTQYF. In DNA form, the CDR3 reads TGTGCCAGCAGTGAACAGGGGCTAAACACAGATACGCAGTATTTT. The rearrangement links TRBV2 to TRBJ2-3; D possibly corresponds to TRBD1 (6 bases). Germline V gene data show CDR1 as SNHLY and CDR2 as FYNNEI. The CDR3 contains 15 residues. Trimming took 2 bases from V and 2 from J, leaving 11 bases between them.

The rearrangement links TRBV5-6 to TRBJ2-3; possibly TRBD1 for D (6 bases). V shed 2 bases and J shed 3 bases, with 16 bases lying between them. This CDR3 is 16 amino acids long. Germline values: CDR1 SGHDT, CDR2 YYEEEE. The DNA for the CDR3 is TGTGCCAGCAGCTTCCAGGGGTTACACCTAACAGATACGCAGTATTTT. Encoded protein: CASSFQGLHLTDTQYF.

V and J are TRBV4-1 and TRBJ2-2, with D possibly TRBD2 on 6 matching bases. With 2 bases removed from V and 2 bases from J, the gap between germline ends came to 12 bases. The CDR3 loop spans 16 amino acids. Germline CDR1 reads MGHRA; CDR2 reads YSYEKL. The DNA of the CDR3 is TGCGCCAGCAGCCAACGAGTGGGAGGAAACACCGGGGAGCTGTTTTTT. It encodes CASSQRVGGNTGELFF.

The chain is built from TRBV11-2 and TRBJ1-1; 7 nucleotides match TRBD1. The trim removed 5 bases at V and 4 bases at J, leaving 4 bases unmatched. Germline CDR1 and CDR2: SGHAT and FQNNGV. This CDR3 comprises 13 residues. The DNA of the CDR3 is TGTGCCAGCAGCCACAGGGGACTCACTGAAGCTTTCTTT. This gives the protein CASSHRGLTEAFF.

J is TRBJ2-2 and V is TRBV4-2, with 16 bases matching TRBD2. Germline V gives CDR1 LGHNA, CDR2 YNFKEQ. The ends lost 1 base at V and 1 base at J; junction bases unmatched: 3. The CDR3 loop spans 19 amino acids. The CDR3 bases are TGTGCCAGCAGCCAAGGCGGGACTAGCGGGGGGGTGAACACCGGGGAGCTGTTTTTT. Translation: CASSQGGTSGGVNTGELFF.

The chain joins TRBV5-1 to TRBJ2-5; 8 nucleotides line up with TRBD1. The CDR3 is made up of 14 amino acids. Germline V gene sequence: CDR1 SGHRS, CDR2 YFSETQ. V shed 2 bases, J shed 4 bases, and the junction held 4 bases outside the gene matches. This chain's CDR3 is CASSLTGGGETQYF. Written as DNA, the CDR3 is TGCGCCAGCAGCTTAACAGGGGGAGGAGAGACCCAGTACTTC.

The CDR3 nucleotides read TGTGCCAGCAGCCGCGGGACCGGGTATGGCTACACCTTC. It yields the protein CASSRGTGYGYTF. This chain uses TRBV12-3 or TRBV12-4 with TRBJ1-2; tentatively, D is TRBD1 (5 bases). CDR3 length equals 13 residues. V was trimmed by 6 bases and J by 5 bases, leaving 13 bases between them.

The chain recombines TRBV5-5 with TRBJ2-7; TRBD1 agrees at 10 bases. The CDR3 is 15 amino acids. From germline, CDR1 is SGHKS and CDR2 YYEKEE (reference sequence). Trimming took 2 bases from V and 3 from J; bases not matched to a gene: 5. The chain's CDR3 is CASSFSDRGDYEQYF. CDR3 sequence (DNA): TGTGCCAGCAGCTTTTCGGACAGGGGGGACTACGAGCAGTACTTC.